The clone carrying this T cell receptor (beta chain) has at least ten counts. The germline gene is not matched at one end of the junction; a read error may be the cause. The entry originates in a study of T cells in Graves' hyperthyroidism and ophthalmopathy. The CDR3 runs 14 residues. Germline V gives CDR1 SGHRS, CDR2 YFSETQ. Template material for amplifying TCR beta CDR3 regions consisted of RNA transcripts. During a first-round RT-PCR of the TCR CDR3, the HTBI primer set was used. TCRdb reprocessed the multiplex PCR reads with MiXCR, giving one entry per CDR3 protein. The sample has 370,000 or so distinct CDR3 sequences, roughly 25% seen once.

This sequence was found in a man aged 45-65 years with Graves' hyperthyroidism. This rearrangement joins TRBV5-1 to TRBJ2-2; D call uncertain. Specimen: blood. In DNA form, the CDR3 reads TGTGCCAGCAGCTTAGTACAGAACACCGGGGAGCTGTTTTTT. Its protein product is CASSLVQNTGELFF.